The next 29 T cell receptor beta chains were all read from a single sample in a study of sequential checkpoint blockade in melanoma. TCRdb keeps only in-frame clones here, not all; method: immunoSEQ multiplex PCR. The sample holds 4,000 to 5,000 clones; around 25% are singletons and the top ten take over 8%. Regarding treatment: randomized to nivolumab then ipilimumab (arm A) or the reverse (arm B). This specimen was tumor tissue (inferred from file names), taken from a patient given nivolumab and ipilimumab in sequence. Source of these receptors: a human donor with melanoma.

This chain joins TRBV6-8 and TRBJ2-3, with 11 bases aligning to TRBD1. Germline V gene data show CDR1 as MNHGY and CDR2 as SAAAGT. The J segment lost 3 bases and the V segment lost 2 bases, leaving 7 bases of the junction unmatched. The CDR3 is 17 residues long. The CDR3 DNA follows: TGTGCCAGCAGTTACAGAGGACAGGGGGCGAGTACAGATACGCAGTATTTT. This sequence encodes CASSYRGQGASTDTQYF.

This clone came up a few times. The V and J genes are TRBV6-8 and TRBJ2-7, with D possibly being TRBD1 or TRBD2 (6 bases each). This CDR3 has 15 residues. Trimming took off 7 bases at V and 4 bases at J, with 20 bases between the two ends. The germline V gene encodes CDR1 MNHGY and CDR2 SAAAGT. CDR3 nucleotide sequence: TGTGCCAGCACCTTCTCGTGGGGGGCGGGTTACGAGCAGTACTTC. The encoded protein is CASTFSWGAGYEQYF.

The chain carries TRBV14 and TRBJ2-7, with 7 positions matching TRBD2. Germline V lookup: CDR1 SGHDN, CDR2 FVKESK. Unmatched junction bases numbered 5, after V lost 8 bases and J lost 4 bases. This CDR3 is 12 amino acids long. The DNA for the CDR3 is TGTGCCAGCGGCGGGAGCCAGTACGAGCAGTACTTC. Its protein is CASGGSQYEQYF.

J is TRBJ1-4 and V is TRBV5-1, with 7 bases lining up with TRBD1. The V segment lost 0 bases and the J segment 7 bases; nucleotides outside the gene matches: 6. The germline CDR1 and CDR2 sequences are SGHRS and YFSETQ. CDR3 length: 15 residues. The CDR3 DNA is TGCGCCAGCAGCTTGGGACAGGGAAAGGGTGAAAAACTGTTTTTT. Translation: CASSLGQGKGEKLFF. Complete variable domain (other parts from reference TRBV5-1 and TRBJ1-4): KAGVTQTPRYLIKTRGQQVTLSCSPISGHRSVSWYQQTPGQGLQFLFEYFSETQRNKGNFPGRFSGRQFSNSRSEMNVSTLELGDSALYLCASSLGQGKGEKLFFGSGTQLSVL.

CDR3 amino acids: CASSIQGGMANTEAFF. CDR3 nucleotides: TGTGCCAGTAGTATCCAAGGGGGTATGGCGAACACTGAAGCTTTCTTT. V and J are TRBV19 and TRBJ1-1; D is perhaps TRBD1 (6 bases). V was clipped by 3 bases and J by 1 base, with 15 bases between them. The CDR3 is 16 amino acids. Germline V gives CDR1 LNHDA, CDR2 SQIVND (reference sequence). Full variable domain (outside the CDR3, taken from reference TRBV19 and TRBJ1-1): DGGITQSPKYLFRKEGQNVTLSCEQNLNHDAMYWYRQDPGQGLRLIYYSQIVNDFQKGDIAEGYSVSREKKESFPLTVTSAQKNPTAFYLCASSIQGGMANTEAFFGQGTRLTVV.

The sample holds one count of this clone. The chain is built from TRBV15 and TRBJ2-5, with TRBD2 matching 10 bases. V was pared by 3 bases and J by 1 base, with 14 bases of the junction left unmatched. The CDR3 extends over 19 amino acids. CDR1 is LNHNV and CDR2 is YYDKDF in the germline V gene (reference sequence). The CDR3 loop is CATSSPGVVLAGPQETQYF. The CDR3 DNA is TGTGCCACCAGCAGCCCAGGGGTAGTACTAGCGGGGCCCCAAGAGACCCAGTACTTC.

The V call is TRBV29-1, the J call TRBJ2-1; TRBD2 matches at 7 bases. Per the germline V gene, CDR1 is SQVTM and CDR2 is ANQGSEA. The trim removed 7 bases at V and 2 bases at J, leaving 23 bases unmatched. The length of the CDR3 is 19 residues. The CDR3 nucleotides are TGCAGCGGCGGTCTAGGCTGGGACGACGCTAGCGGAACCTACAATGAGCAGTTCTTC. It yields the protein CSGGLGWDDASGTYNEQFF.

In this sample, this clone turned up many times. V gene TRBV7-7 combines with J gene TRBJ2-7; 7 bases are shared with TRBD1. This CDR3 comprises 14 residues. The germline V gene has CDR1 SSHAT and CDR2 FNYEAQ (reference sequence). V was pared by 5 bases and J by 3 bases, with 7 bases of the junction left unmatched. This chain's CDR3 is CASSRGGQFYEQYF. CDR3 DNA sequence: TGTGCCAGCAGCCGAGGGGGACAGTTCTACGAGCAGTACTTC.

The chain carries TRBV5-1 and TRBJ2-2, with no clear D. Germline-derived CDR1 and CDR2 are SGHRS and YFSETQ. The CDR3 is 14 amino acids. V was pared by 0 bases and J by 2 bases, with 5 bases between. CDR3 in amino acids: CASSLDFNTGELFF. The CDR3 DNA follows: TGCGCCAGCAGCTTGGACTTTAACACCGGGGAGCTGTTTTTT. The full variable domain, its missing parts supplied by reference TRBV5-1 and TRBJ2-2, is KAGVTQTPRYLIKTRGQQVTLSCSPISGHRSVSWYQQTPGQGLQFLFEYFSETQRNKGNFPGRFSGRQFSNSRSEMNVSTLELGDSALYLCASSLDFNTGELFFGEGSRLTVL.

The J gene is TRBJ2-3, the V gene TRBV11-3; no definite D call. Trimming removed 5 bases from V and 1 base from J, with 10 bases in between. This CDR3 comprises 14 residues. Germline V gene sequence: CDR1 SGHNT, CDR2 YENEEA. CDR3 sequence reads: CASSRDGRTDTQYF. CDR3 in DNA: TGTGCCAGCAGCAGAGACGGTCGCACAGATACGCAGTATTTT.

The J gene is TRBJ2-2, the V gene TRBV19, with 7 nucleotides matching TRBD2. Trimming removed 1 base from V and 7 bases from J; junction bases left unmatched: 6. In germline, CDR1 is LNHDA, CDR2 SQIVND (reference sequence). The CDR3 totals 15 residues. The CDR3 region has the DNA TGTGCCAGTAGTATAGGCGGGAGTATCGTCGGGGAGCTGTTTTTT. The encoded protein is CASSIGGSIVGELFF.

This clone has only a few counts. The chain employs TRBV6-8 and TRBJ2-4, with 9 bases aligning to TRBD1. J gave up 7 bases and V 5 bases, and 3 bases lay outside the gene matches. This CDR3 contains 13 residues. Germline CDR1 and CDR2: MNHGY and SAAAGT. CDR3 sequence (DNA): TGTGCCAGCAGTGGGGACAGGGAGAACATTCAGTACTTC. Translated: CASSGDRENIQYF.

This clone was counted only a few times. J is TRBJ2-1 and V is TRBV28; TRBD2 is a possible D gene (7 bases). Germline V lookup: CDR1 MDHEN, CDR2 SYDVKM. The CDR3 runs 15 residues. V shed 5 bases and J shed 4 bases, with 15 bases lying between them. CDR3 nucleotides: TGTGCCAGCAGTAGGATGAGGGGGGGGTACAATGAGCAGTTCTTC. Protein: CASSRMRGGYNEQFF.

The rearrangement uses TRBV30 and TRBJ2-7, with D hard to call. Trimming took 4 bases from V and 3 from J, leaving 13 bases between them. Germline-derived CDR1 and CDR2 are GTSNPN and SVGIG (reference sequence). The CDR3 contains 13 residues. The CDR3 protein is CAWTQDRNYEQYF. In DNA, the CDR3 is TGTGCCTGGACCCAGGACCGCAACTACGAGCAGTACTTC.

This chain links TRBV29-1 with TRBJ1-2, with 8 positions matching TRBD1. CDR3 length: 13 residues. Looked up from germline, CDR1 is SQVTM and CDR2 is ANQGSEA. The trim removed 0 bases at V and 8 bases at J, leaving 5 bases unmatched. This chain's CDR3 is CSVEDQGAKGYTF. The CDR3 DNA reads TGCAGCGTTGAAGATCAGGGGGCTAAGGGCTACACCTTC.

This clone is labeled medium-sized. The chain uses TRBV11-3 and TRBJ2-7; maybe TRBD1 (7 bases). Germline values: CDR1 SGHNT, CDR2 YENEEA. This CDR3 has 15 residues. V was cut by 5 bases and J by 3 bases, with 17 bases left in between. CDR3 in DNA: TGTGCCAGCAGCCCTAGACAGGGAGGTTTCTACGAGCAGTACTTC. Protein: CASSPRQGGFYEQYF. The full variable domain, rest sourced from reference TRBV11-3 and TRBJ2-7, is EAGVVQSPRYKIIEKKQPVAFWCNPISGHNTLYWYLQNLGQGPELLIRYENEEAVDDSQLPKDRFSAERLKGVDSTLKIQPAELGDSAVYLCASSPRQGGFYEQYFGPGTRLTVT.

This chain joins TRBV28 and TRBJ1-2, with D possibly matching TRBD1 (5 bases). The germline gives CDR1 MDHEN, CDR2 SYDVKM. The V end lost 5 bases, the J end lost 2 bases, and 18 bases lay between the germline ends. The CDR3 length is 16 residues. CDR3 protein: CASSSGGNEENYGYTF. The DNA of the CDR3 is TGTGCCAGCAGTAGCGGGGGTAATGAAGAGAACTATGGCTACACCTTC.

This clone has more than one count but fewer than ten. The chain recombines TRBV19 with TRBJ1-2; D ambiguous. V was pared by 1 base and J by 4 bases, with 13 bases between. CDR3 size: 15 residues. CDR1 and CDR2 (germline): LNHDA, SQIVND (reference sequence). The CDR3 bases are TGTGCCAGTAGTATAGTTGGGAAACAGCGCTATGGCTACACCTTC. This translates into CASSIVGKQRYGYTF.

This clone qualifies as medium-sized. J is TRBJ2-5 and V is TRBV6-8; D gene ambiguous. Germline lookup yields CDR1 MNHGY and CDR2 SAAAGT. The CDR3 spans 16 residues. V was cut by 1 base and J by 5 bases, with 17 bases left in between. The DNA of the CDR3 is TGTGCCAGCAGTTACTACGCCCCCTCCGCCAGGGAGACCCAGTACTTC. Its translation: CASSYYAPSARETQYF.

In this sample, this clone is medium-sized. V and J are TRBV9 and TRBJ2-7; TRBD2 matches at 8 bases. V lost 2 bases, J lost 1 base, and 2 bases stayed unmatched. This CDR3 is built from 14 residues. Germline-derived CDR1 and CDR2 are SGDLS and YYNGEE. CDR3 nucleotides: TGTGCCAGCAGCGTGGTAGCGGGATCCTACGAGCAGTACTTC. Amino acid sequence: CASSVVAGSYEQYF.

The chain uses TRBV4-1 and TRBJ1-1, with D unresolved. The germline CDR1 and CDR2 sequences are MGHRA and YSYEKL. CDR3 length: 13 residues. V shed 1 base and J shed 5 bases, with 8 bases lying between them. The CDR3 reads CASSQALGTEAFF. The CDR3 coding sequence is TGCGCCAGCAGCCAAGCACTGGGGACTGAAGCTTTCTTT.

This rearrangement joins TRBV11-3 to TRBJ2-7; no definite D call. The V and J ends lost 0 bases and 3 bases respectively, with 9 bases between them. Germline V gene sequence: CDR1 SGHNT, CDR2 YENEEA. This CDR3 has 14 residues. The CDR3 DNA follows: TGTGCCAGCAGCTTAGAGGACCTAAACTACGAGCAGTACTTC. Amino acids: CASSLEDLNYEQYF. Together with reference TRBV11-3 and TRBJ2-7, the CDR3 gives the full variable domain: EAGVVQSPRYKIIEKKQPVAFWCNPISGHNTLYWYLQNLGQGPELLIRYENEEAVDDSQLPKDRFSAERLKGVDSTLKIQPAELGDSAVYLCASSLEDLNYEQYFGPGTRLTVT.

This chain links TRBV25-1 with TRBJ1-3, with D possibly TRBD1 on 6 matching bases. CDR1 is MGHDK and CDR2 is SYGVNS in the germline V gene. V shed 7 bases and J shed 0 bases, with 16 bases lying between them. The CDR3 covers 16 residues. CDR3: CASTGAGRTSGNTIYF. As DNA, the CDR3 is TGTGCCAGCACAGGGGCAGGGAGGACCTCTGGAAACACCATATATTTT.

The chain combines TRBV15 with TRBJ1-2; D call uncertain. The germline gives CDR1 LNHNV, CDR2 YYDKDF (reference sequence). Trimming pared 0 bases from V and 1 base from J, leaving 15 bases between. The CDR3 sequence is 17 residues long. The CDR3 sequence is CATSREDEGPYNYGYTF. The CDR3 DNA is TGTGCCACCAGCAGAGAGGATGAGGGCCCTTATAACTATGGCTACACCTTC.

The V call is TRBV9, the J call TRBJ2-2; D possibly corresponds to TRBD1 (6 bases). The germline V gene has CDR1 SGDLS and CDR2 YYNGEE. V shed 3 bases and J shed 6 bases, with 9 bases lying between them. The CDR3 spans 13 residues. CDR3 sequence reads: CASSAGHPGELFF. As DNA, the CDR3 is TGTGCCAGCAGCGCGGGACACCCCGGGGAGCTGTTTTTT.

The chain uses TRBV9 and TRBJ1-2; the D gene is possibly TRBD1 (5 bases). Trimming took 7 bases from V and 8 from J, leaving 18 bases between them. Germline CDR1 is SGDLS and CDR2 is YYNGEE. This CDR3 comprises 13 residues. The CDR3 loop is CASQTPRDLGYTF. The CDR3 DNA follows: TGTGCCAGCCAGACGCCCAGGGATTTAGGCTACACCTTC. Drawing the rest from reference TRBV9 and TRBJ1-2, the complete variable domain is DSGVTQTPKHLITATGQRVTLRCSPRSGDLSVYWYQQSLDQGLQFLIQYYNGEERAKGNILERFSAQQFPDLHSELNLSSLELGDSALYFCASQTPRDLGYTFGSGTRLTVV.

The V and J genes are TRBV6-8 and TRBJ1-1; 8 bases fit TRBD1. The CDR3 loop spans 13 amino acids. Germline assignment: CDR1 MNHGY and CDR2 SAAAGT. The trim removed 1 base at V and 8 bases at J, leaving 3 bases unmatched. The DNA for the CDR3 is TGTGCCAGCAGTTACTTGCAGGGGGCCGAAGCTTTCTTT. This sequence encodes CASSYLQGAEAFF.

This sequence joins TRBV10-3 and TRBJ2-2; D is unresolved. Trimming removed 0 bases from V and 5 bases from J, with 4 bases in between. The CDR3 runs to 13 residues. In germline, CDR1 is ENHRY, CDR2 SYGVKD. CDR3 DNA: TGTGCCATCAGTGAGTCGAGGACCGGGGAGCTGTTTTTT. This sequence encodes CAISESRTGELFF.

In its sample, this clone is medium-sized. This rearrangement joins TRBV28 to TRBJ1-2; no reliable D call. The CDR3 extends over 15 amino acids. The germline CDR1 and CDR2 sequences are MDHEN and SYDVKM. V dropped 6 bases and J dropped 6 bases, with 20 bases sitting between them. CDR3 DNA sequence: TGTGCCAGCAGCCTATGGGCCAGGATGAGGCATGGCTACACCTTC. It translates to CASSLWARMRHGYTF.